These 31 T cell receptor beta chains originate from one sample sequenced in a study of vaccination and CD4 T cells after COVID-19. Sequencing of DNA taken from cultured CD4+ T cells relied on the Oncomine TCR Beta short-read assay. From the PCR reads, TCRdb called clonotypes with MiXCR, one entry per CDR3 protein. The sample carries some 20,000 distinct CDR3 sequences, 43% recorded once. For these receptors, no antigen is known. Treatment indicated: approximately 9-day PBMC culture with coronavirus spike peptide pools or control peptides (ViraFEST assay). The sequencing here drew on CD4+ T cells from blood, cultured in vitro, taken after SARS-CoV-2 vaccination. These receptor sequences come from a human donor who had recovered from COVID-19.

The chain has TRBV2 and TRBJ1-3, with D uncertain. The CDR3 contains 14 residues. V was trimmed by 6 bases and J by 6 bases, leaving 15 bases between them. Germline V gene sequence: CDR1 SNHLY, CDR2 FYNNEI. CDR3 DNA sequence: TGTGCCAGCAGCGTAGACATAGGCGAAAACACCATATATTTT. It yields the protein CASSVDIGENTIYF.

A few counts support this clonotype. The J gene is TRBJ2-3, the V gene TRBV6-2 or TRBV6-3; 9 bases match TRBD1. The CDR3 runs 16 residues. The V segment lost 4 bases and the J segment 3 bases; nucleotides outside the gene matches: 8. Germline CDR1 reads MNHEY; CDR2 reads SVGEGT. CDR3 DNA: TGTGCCAGCAGTTCCACCGGGACAGGGCATACAGATACGCAGTATTTT. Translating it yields CASSSTGTGHTDTQYF.

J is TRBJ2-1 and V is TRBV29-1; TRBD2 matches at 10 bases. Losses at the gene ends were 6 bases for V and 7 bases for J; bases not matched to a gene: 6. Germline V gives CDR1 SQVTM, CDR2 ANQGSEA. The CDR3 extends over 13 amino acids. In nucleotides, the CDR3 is TGCAGCGTCCCCGGGACTAGCGTGAATGAGCAGTTCTTC. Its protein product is CSVPGTSVNEQFF.

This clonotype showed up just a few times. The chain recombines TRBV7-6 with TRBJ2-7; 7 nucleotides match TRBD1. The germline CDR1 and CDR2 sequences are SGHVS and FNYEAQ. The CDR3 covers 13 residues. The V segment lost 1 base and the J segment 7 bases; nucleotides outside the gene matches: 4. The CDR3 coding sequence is TGTGCCAGCAGCTTAGTCTACAGGGGTGAGCAGTACTTC. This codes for CASSLVYRGEQYF.

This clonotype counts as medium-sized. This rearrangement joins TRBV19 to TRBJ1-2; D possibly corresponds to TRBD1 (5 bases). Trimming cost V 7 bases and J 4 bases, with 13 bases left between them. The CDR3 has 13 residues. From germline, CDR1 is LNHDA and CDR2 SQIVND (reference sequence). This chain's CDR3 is CASNQGFTYGYTF. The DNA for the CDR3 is TGTGCCAGTAACCAGGGATTTACCTATGGCTACACCTTC.

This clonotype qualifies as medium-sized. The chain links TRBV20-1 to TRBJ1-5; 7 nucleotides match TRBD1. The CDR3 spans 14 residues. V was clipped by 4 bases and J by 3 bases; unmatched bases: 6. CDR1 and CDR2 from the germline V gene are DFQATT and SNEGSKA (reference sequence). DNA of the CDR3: TGCAGTGCTAATGGAGGGGGCATCAATCAGCCCCAGCATTTT. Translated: CSANGGGINQPQHF.

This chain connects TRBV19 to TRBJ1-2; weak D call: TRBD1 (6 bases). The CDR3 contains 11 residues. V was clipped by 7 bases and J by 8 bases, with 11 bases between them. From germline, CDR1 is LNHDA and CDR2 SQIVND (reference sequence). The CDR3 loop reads CASKQGGGYTF. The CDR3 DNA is TGTGCCAGTAAACAGGGTGGAGGCTACACCTTC. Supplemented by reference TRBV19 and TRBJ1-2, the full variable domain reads DGGITQSPKYLFRKEGQNVTLSCEQNLNHDAMYWYRQDPGQGLRLIYYSQIVNDFQKGDIAEGYSVSREKKESFPLTVTSAQKNPTAFYLCASKQGGGYTFGSGTRLTVV.

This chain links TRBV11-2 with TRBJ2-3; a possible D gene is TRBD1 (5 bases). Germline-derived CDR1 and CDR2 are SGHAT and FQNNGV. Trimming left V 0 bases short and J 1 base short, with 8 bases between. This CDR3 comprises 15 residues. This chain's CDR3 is CASSLEGRGTDTQYF. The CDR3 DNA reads TGTGCCAGCAGCTTAGAGGGCAGGGGCACAGATACGCAGTATTTT.

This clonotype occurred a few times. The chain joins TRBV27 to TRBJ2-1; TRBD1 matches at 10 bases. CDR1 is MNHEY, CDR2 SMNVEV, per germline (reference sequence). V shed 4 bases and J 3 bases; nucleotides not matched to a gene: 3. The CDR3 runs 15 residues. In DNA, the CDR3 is TGTGCCAGCAGTTCACGGACAGGGGGCTACAATGAGCAGTTCTTC. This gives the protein CASSSRTGGYNEQFF.

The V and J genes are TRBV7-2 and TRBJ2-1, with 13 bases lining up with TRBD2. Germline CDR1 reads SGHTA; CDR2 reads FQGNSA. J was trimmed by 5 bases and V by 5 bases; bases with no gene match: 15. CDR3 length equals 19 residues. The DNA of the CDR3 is TGTGCCAGCAGCCCCGTAACGGGACTAGCGGGATCTGGGGACAATGAGCAGTTCTTC. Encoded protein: CASSPVTGLAGSGDNEQFF.

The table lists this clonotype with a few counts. CDR3 bases: TGTGCCAGCAGTTCCTTGACAGGGAGCGCGTCTGGGGCCAACGTCCTGACTTTC. This gives the protein CASSSLTGSASGANVLTF. The chain employs TRBV6-5 and TRBJ2-6, with TRBD1 identical over 7 bases. The CDR3 length is 18 residues. Germline V gives CDR1 MNHEY, CDR2 SVGAGI. V was pared by 4 bases and J by 1 base, with 10 bases of the junction left unmatched.

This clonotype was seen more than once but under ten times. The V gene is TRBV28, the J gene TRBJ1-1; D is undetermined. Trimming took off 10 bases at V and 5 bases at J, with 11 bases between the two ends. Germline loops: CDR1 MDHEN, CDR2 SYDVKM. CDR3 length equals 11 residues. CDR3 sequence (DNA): TGTGCCACCCTCCTTGGGACTGAAGCTTTCTTT. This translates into CATLLGTEAFF.

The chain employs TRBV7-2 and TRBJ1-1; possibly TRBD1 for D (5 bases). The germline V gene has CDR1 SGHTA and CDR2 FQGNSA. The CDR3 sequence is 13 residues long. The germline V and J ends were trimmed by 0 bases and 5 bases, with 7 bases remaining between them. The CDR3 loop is CASSLAWGTEAFF. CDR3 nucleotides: TGTGCCAGCAGCTTAGCCTGGGGGACTGAAGCTTTCTTT.

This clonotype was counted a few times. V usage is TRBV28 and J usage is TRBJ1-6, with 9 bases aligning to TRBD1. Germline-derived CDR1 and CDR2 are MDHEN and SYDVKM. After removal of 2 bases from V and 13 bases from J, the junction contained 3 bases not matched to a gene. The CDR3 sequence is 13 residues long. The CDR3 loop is CASSLPDRGPLHF. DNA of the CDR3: TGTGCCAGCAGTTTACCAGACAGGGGGCCCCTCCACTTT.

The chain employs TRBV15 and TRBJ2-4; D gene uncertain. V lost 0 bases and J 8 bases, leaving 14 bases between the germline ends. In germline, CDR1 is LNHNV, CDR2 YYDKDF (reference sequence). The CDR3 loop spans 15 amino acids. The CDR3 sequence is CATSRDATPVDIQYF. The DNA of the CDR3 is TGTGCCACCAGCAGAGATGCGACCCCGGTGGACATTCAGTACTTC.

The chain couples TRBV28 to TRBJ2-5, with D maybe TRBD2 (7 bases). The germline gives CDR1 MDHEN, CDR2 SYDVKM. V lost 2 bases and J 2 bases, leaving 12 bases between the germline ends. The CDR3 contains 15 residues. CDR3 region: CASSLAGAWQETQYF. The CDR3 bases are TGTGCCAGCAGTTTAGCGGGGGCGTGGCAAGAGACCCAGTACTTC.

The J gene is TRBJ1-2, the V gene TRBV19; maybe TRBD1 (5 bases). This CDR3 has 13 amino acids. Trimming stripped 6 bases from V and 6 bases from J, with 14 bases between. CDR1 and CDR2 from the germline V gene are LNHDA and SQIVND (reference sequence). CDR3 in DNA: TGTGCCAGTAGGCGGGGGGAACGGAATGGCTACACCTTC. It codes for CASRRGERNGYTF.

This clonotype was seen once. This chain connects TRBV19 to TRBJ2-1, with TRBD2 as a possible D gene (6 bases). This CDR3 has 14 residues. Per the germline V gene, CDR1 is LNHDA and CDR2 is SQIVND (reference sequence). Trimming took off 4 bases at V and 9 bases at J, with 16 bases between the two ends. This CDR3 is CASSNGGGVGEQFF. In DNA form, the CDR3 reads TGTGCCAGTAGTAACGGGGGTGGGGTAGGTGAGCAGTTCTTC.

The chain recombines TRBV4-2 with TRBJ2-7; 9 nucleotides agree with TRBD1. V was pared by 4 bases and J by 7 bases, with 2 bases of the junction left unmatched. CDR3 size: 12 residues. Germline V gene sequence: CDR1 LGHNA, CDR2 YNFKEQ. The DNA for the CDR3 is TGTGCCAGCAGCCCCGACAGGGGGGAGCAGTACTTC. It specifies CASSPDRGEQYF.

The CDR3 region is CASSAGNFNYGYTF. The CDR3, as DNA: TGTGCCAGTAGTGCAGGAAACTTTAACTATGGCTACACCTTC. The chain couples TRBV19 to TRBJ1-2; D gene uncertain. Looked up from germline, CDR1 is LNHDA and CDR2 is SQIVND (reference sequence). The CDR3 extends over 14 amino acids. Trimming took 5 bases from V and 1 from J, leaving 11 bases between them. The full variable domain, with the rest looked up from reference TRBV19 and TRBJ1-2, is DGGITQSPKYLFRKEGQNVTLSCEQNLNHDAMYWYRQDPGQGLRLIYYSQIVNDFQKGDIAEGYSVSREKKESFPLTVTSAQKNPTAFYLCASSAGNFNYGYTFGSGTRLTVV.

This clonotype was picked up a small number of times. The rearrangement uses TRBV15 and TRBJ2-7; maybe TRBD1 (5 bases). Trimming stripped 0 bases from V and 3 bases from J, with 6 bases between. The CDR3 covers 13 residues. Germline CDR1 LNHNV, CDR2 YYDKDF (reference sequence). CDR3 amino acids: CATSRDRGYEQYF. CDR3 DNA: TGTGCCACCAGCAGAGATAGGGGCTACGAGCAGTACTTC.

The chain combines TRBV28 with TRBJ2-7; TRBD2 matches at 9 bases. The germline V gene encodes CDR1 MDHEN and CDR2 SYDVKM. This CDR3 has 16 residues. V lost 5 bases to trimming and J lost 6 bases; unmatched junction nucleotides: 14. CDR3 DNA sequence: TGTGCCAGCAGTCCCTTCGGGGCGGGAGGGCCCCGCGAGCAGTACTTC. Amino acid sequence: CASSPFGAGGPREQYF.

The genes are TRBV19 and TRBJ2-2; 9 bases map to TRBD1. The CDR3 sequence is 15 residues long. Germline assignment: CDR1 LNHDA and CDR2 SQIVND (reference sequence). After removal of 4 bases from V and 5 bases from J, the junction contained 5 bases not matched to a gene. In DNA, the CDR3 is TGTGCCAGTAGTACGGGACAGGGAGGGACCGGGGAGCTGTTTTTT. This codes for CASSTGQGGTGELFF.

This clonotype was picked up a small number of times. CDR3: CSANRPGDIEAFF. The CDR3 DNA follows: TGCAGTGCTAACCGGCCAGGGGATATTGAAGCTTTCTTT. The chain combines TRBV20-1 with TRBJ1-1; D perhaps matches TRBD1 (6 bases). V lost 4 bases, J lost 7 bases, and 16 bases lay in between. This CDR3 contains 13 residues. The germline CDR1 and CDR2 sequences are DFQATT and SNEGSKA (reference sequence).

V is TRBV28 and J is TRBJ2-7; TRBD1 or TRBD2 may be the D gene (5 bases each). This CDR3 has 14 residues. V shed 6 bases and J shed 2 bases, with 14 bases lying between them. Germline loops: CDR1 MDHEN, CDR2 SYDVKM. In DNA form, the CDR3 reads TGTGCCAGCAGACCCGGGACGGCTACCTACGAGCAGTACTTC. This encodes CASRPGTATYEQYF.

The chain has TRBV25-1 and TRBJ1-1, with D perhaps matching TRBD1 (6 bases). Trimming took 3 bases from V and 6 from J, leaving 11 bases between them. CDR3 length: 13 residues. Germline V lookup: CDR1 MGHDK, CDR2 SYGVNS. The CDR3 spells CASSEGGLPEAFF. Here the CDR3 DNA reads TGTGCCAGCAGTGAGGGGGGGCTCCCTGAAGCTTTCTTT.

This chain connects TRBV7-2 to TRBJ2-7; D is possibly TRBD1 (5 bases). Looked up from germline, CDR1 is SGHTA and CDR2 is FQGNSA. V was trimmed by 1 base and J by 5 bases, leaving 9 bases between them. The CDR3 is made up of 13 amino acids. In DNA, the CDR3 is TGTGCCAGCAGCTTAGACAGGACCGACGAGCAGTACTTC. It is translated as CASSLDRTDEQYF.

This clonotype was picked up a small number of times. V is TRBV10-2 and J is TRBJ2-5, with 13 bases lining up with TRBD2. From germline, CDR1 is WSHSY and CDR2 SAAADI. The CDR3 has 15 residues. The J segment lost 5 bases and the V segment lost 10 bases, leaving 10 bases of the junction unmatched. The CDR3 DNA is TGCGCCACCCTGAAACTAGCGGGAGGGCAGGAGACCCAGTACTTC. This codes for CATLKLAGGQETQYF.

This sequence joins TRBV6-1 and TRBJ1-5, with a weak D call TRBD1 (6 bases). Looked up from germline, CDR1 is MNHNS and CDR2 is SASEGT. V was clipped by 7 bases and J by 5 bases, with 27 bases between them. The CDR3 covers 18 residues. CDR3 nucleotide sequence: TGTGCCAGCACCGACCCCCCCGGGCGGACAAGGGGGGATCAGCCCCAGCATTTT. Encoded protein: CASTDPPGRTRGDQPQHF.

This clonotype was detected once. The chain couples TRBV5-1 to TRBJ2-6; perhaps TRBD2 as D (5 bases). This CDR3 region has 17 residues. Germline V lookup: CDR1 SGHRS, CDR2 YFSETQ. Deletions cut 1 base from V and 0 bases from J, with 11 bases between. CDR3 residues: CASSLPRESSGANVLTF. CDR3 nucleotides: TGCGCCAGCAGCTTGCCGAGGGAGAGCTCTGGGGCCAACGTCCTGACTTTC.

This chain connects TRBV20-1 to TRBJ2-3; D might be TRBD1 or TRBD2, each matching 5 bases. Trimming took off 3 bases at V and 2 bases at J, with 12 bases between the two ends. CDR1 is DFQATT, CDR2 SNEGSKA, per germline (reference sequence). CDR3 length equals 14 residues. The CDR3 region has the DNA TGCAGTGCTAGGCGGCCAGGGACCACAGATACGCAGTATTTT. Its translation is CSARRPGTTDTQYF.